This entry lists 15 T cell receptor beta chains sequenced from one sample in a study of Graves' ophthalmopathy and Graves' hyperthyroidism. Researchers took RNA transcripts and amplified TCR beta CDR3 regions from them. Second-round multiplex PCR followed a first-round RT-PCR using HTBI primers. Via MiXCR, TCRdb re-called the multiplex PCR reads, giving one row per CDR3 protein. The repertoire holds roughly 500,000 distinct CDR3 sequences, with around an eighth as singletons. The sample was blood. Receptors were obtained from a woman in her thirties with Graves' ophthalmopathy.

This clonotype was seen repeatedly, ten times or more. The rearrangement joins TRBV12-3 or TRBV12-4 to TRBJ1-3; a weak D match, TRBD1 (5 bases). This CDR3 is 15 amino acids long. V was shortened by 2 bases and J by 2 bases, with 10 bases between the two germline ends. The CDR3 reads CASSLRSRAGNTIYF. CDR3 DNA: TGTGCCAGCAGTTTAAGGTCCAGGGCTGGAAACACCATATATTTT.

This clonotype was observed a handful of times. The chain recombines TRBV6-1 with TRBJ1-2; 9 positions agree with TRBD1. Germline V CDR1 and CDR2: MNHNS, SASEGT. This CDR3 is built from 14 residues. The V gene end was trimmed by 5 bases and the J gene end by 7 bases; junction bases not matched to a gene: 8. The chain's CDR3 is CASSTLTGGGGYTF. DNA of the CDR3: TGTGCCAGCAGTACACTCACAGGGGGCGGTGGCTACACCTTC.

The chain carries TRBV12-3 or TRBV12-4 and TRBJ1-2, with 7 bases that match TRBD1. The CDR3 length is 14 residues. V lost 3 bases to trimming and J lost 7 bases; unmatched junction nucleotides: 8. CDR3 sequence reads: CASSFRDSPIGYTF. The CDR3 coding sequence is TGTGCCAGCAGTTTTAGGGACAGTCCTATTGGCTACACCTTC.

This clonotype was detected ten times or more. The chain joins TRBV6-2 or TRBV6-3 to TRBJ2-7, with a weak D call TRBD2 (6 bases). Per germline, CDR1 MNHEY and CDR2 SVGEGT. Deletions cut 7 bases from V and 0 bases from J, with 16 bases between. The CDR3 consists of 15 residues. The CDR3 spells CASKEPGLDSYEQYF. CDR3 DNA sequence: TGTGCCAGCAAGGAACCGGGACTGGACTCCTACGAGCAGTACTTC.

The J gene is TRBJ2-7, the V gene TRBV3-1; 10 bases fit TRBD1. The germline gives CDR1 LGHDT, CDR2 YNNKEL (reference sequence). Losses at the gene ends were 2 bases for V and 3 bases for J; bases not matched to a gene: 13. This CDR3 is built from 18 residues. CDR3 bases: TGTGCCAGCAGCCAAATGCGGTTATGGGACAGGGGTTTCTACGAGCAGTACTTC. It specifies CASSQMRLWDRGFYEQYF.

This clonotype appeared many times. This chain links TRBV6-1 with TRBJ1-2, with TRBD1 matching over 8 bases. This CDR3 has 14 amino acids. Germline CDR1 is MNHNS and CDR2 is SASEGT. The junction had 6 bases not matched to a gene; V was cut back by 5 bases and J by 4 bases. CDR3 protein: CASSTSGTGYGYTF. The CDR3 nucleotides read TGTGCCAGCAGTACGTCCGGGACAGGCTATGGCTACACCTTC.

This clonotype was counted ten times or more. The chain recombines TRBV28 with TRBJ1-6; TRBD1 is a possible D gene (6 bases). The CDR3 totals 18 residues. Germline CDR1 is MDHEN and CDR2 is SYDVKM. Trimming removed 3 bases from V and 5 bases from J, with 20 bases in between. This chain's CDR3 is CASSLRGPQGKDNSPLHF. The CDR3 DNA is TGTGCCAGCAGTTTGAGGGGACCGCAGGGGAAAGATAATTCACCCCTCCACTTT.

This clonotype has just a few counts. This could be a read error, since a much larger clone is one nucleotide away. V gene TRBV19 combines with J gene TRBJ1-1; D may be TRBD1 (5 bases). Germline CDR1 LNHDA, CDR2 SQIVND (reference sequence). The CDR3 consists of 12 residues. CDR3 sequence (DNA): TGTGCCAGTACCACGCCGGGGACTGAAGCTTGCTTT. Its translation: CASTTPGTEACF.

The V and J genes are TRBV9 and TRBJ2-5, with 8 bases aligning to TRBD2. The CDR3 is 17 amino acids. Germline V lookup: CDR1 SGDLS, CDR2 YYNGEE. V was clipped by 3 bases and J by 2 bases; unmatched bases: 12. For the CDR3, the DNA is TGTGCCAGCAGCGAGGGAGGGCGGGGGGCAGTTCAAGAGACCCAGTACTTC. It is translated as CASSEGGRGAVQETQYF.

The sample holds many counts of this clonotype. This chain links TRBV12-3 or TRBV12-4 with TRBJ1-1, with a weak D call TRBD1 (6 bases). This CDR3 has 13 residues. The V and J ends lost 7 bases and 1 base respectively, with 10 bases between them. The CDR3 loop is CASTIGGNTEAFF. In DNA form, the CDR3 reads TGTGCCAGCACTATAGGGGGGAACACTGAAGCTTTCTTT.

In the case of this clonotype: A single base separates this from a much larger clone, so it may be a read error. The chain has TRBV15 and TRBJ2-7; D uncertain. The CDR3 contains 13 residues. Looked up from germline, CDR1 is LNHNV and CDR2 is YYDKDF (reference sequence). The ends were cut back, 5 bases at V and 10 bases at J, with 18 bases in the middle. CDR3 region: CATSFGSRSQQYF. The CDR3 coding sequence is TGTGCCACCAGCTTCGGGTCACGGAGTCAACAGTACTTC.

This clonotype has a count of ten or more. This rearrangement joins TRBV6-1 to TRBJ1-3; 9 nucleotides match TRBD1. This CDR3 is built from 15 residues. With V trimmed by 5 bases and J by 7 bases, 9 bases remained unmatched. CDR1 and CDR2 (germline): MNHNS, SASEGT. In DNA, the CDR3 is TGTGCCAGCAGTCGGCCGGGACAGGGTCCTAACACCATATATTTT. It encodes CASSRPGQGPNTIYF.

There are many counts of this clonotype. This chain's CDR3 is CASRTQGEQYF. CDR3 DNA: TGTGCCAGCAGGACGCAGGGGGAGCAGTACTTC. The rearrangement joins TRBV6-1 to TRBJ2-7; D is possibly TRBD1 (6 bases). V shed 6 bases and J shed 7 bases, with 10 bases lying between them. CDR1 is MNHNS and CDR2 is SASEGT in the germline V gene. The CDR3 is made up of 11 amino acids.

The chain links TRBV5-4 to TRBJ2-7; 7 nucleotides line up with TRBD2. This CDR3 is built from 15 residues. Germline V gives CDR1 SGHNT, CDR2 YYREEE (reference sequence). After removal of 5 bases from V and 0 bases from J, the junction contained 8 bases not matched to a gene. The CDR3 sequence: CASSSAGVGSYEQYF. In DNA, the CDR3 is TGTGCCAGCAGTTCCGCGGGGGTGGGCTCCTACGAGCAGTACTTC.

This clonotype was seen many times. CDR3 sequence reads: CASSLRAASPLHF. The CDR3 DNA follows: TGCGCCAGCAGCTTGCGGGCTGCCTCACCCCTCCACTTT. The chain is built from TRBV5-1 and TRBJ1-6, with D hard to call. This CDR3 is 13 amino acids long. The V end was cut by 1 base, the J end by 10 bases, with 9 bases between. In germline, CDR1 is SGHRS, CDR2 YFSETQ.